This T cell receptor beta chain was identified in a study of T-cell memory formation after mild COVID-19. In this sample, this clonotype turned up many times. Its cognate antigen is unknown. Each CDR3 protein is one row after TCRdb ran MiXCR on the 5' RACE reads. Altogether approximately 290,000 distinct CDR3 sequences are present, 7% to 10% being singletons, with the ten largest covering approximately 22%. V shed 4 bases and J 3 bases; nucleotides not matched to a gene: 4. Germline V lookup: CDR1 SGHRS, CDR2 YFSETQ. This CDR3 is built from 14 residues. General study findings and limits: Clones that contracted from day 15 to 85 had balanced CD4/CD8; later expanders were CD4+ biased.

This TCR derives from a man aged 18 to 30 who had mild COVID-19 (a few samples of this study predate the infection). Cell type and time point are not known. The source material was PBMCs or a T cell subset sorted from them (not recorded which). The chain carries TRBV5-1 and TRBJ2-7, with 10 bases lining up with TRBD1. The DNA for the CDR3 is TGCGCCAGCAGCCGCGGGACAGGGGACTACGAGCAGTACGTC. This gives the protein CASSRGTGDYEQYV.